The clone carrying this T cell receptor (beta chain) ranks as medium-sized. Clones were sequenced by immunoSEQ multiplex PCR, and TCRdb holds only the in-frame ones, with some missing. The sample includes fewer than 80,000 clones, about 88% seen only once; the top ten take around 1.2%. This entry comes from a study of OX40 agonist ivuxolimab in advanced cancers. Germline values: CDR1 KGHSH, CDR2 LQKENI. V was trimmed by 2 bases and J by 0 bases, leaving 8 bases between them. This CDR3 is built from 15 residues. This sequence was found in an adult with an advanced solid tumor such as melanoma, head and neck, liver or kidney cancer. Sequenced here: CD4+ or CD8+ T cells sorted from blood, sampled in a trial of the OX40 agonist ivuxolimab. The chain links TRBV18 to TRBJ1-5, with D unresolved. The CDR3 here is CASSPEMHSNQPQHF. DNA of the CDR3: TGTGCCAGCTCACCAGAGATGCATAGCAATCAGCCCCAGCATTTT.